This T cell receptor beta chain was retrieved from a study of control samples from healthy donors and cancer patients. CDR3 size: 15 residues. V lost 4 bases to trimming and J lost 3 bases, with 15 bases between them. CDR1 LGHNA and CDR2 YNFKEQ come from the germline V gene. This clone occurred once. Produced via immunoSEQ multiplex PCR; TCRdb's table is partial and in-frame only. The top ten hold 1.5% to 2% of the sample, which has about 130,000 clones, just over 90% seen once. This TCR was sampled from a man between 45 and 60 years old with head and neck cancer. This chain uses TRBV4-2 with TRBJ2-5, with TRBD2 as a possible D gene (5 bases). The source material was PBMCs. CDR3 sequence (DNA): TGTGCCAGCAGCCTTCCTGGACTTGCAAAAGAGACCCAGTACTTC. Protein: CASSLPGLAKETQYF.